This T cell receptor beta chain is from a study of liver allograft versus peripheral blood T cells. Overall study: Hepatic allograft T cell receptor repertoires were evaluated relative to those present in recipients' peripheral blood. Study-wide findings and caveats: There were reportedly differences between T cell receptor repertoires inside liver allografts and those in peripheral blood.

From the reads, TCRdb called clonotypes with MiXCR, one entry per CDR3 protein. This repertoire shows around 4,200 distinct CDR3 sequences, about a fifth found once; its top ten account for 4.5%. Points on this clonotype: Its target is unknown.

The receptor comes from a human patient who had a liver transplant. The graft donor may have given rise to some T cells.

The CDR3 coding sequence is TGTGCCAGCACCCCTCAGTTGGGACAGCAAGAGACCCAGTACTTC. This encodes CASTPQLGQQETQYF. The V gene is TRBV6-1, the J gene TRBJ2-5; 7 bases agree with TRBD1. V shed 7 bases, J shed 2 bases, and the junction held 10 bases outside the gene matches. CDR1 and CDR2 from the germline V gene are MNHNS and SASEGT. The CDR3 sequence is 15 residues long.